Shown below are 18 T cell receptor beta chains from a single sample sequenced in a study of blood T cell repertoires in COVID-19. Clones were sequenced by immunoSEQ multiplex PCR, and TCRdb holds only the in-frame ones, with some missing. The sample contains more than 200,000 clones, roughly 80% of which appear only once. Sequencing was performed on peripheral blood. The receptor source for this set is a woman over 75 with COVID-19, enrolled during active disease.

The chain has TRBV25-1 and TRBJ1-6, with unresolved D. Germline V CDR1 and CDR2: MGHDK, SYGVNS. This CDR3 has 14 amino acids. V shed 1 base and J shed 9 bases, with 10 bases lying between them. The CDR3, as DNA: TGTGCCAGCAGTGAATTGGCGGTTCTTTCACCCCTCCACTTT. Residues: CASSELAVLSPLHF.

This chain joins TRBV7-9 and TRBJ1-4; D is unresolved. CDR1 SEHNR and CDR2 FQNEAQ come from the germline V gene (reference sequence). V was cut by 4 bases and J by 8 bases, with 14 bases left in between. The CDR3 covers 14 residues. The DNA for the CDR3 is TGTGCCAGCAGCTCGGGGTCGGGAGACGAAAAACTGTTTTTT. Its protein is CASSSGSGDEKLFF.

CDR3 loop: CASSVGSRGARTYNEQFF. CDR3 nucleotide sequence: TGTGCCAGCAGCGTAGGGTCGCGGGGGGCCCGTACCTACAATGAGCAGTTCTTC. The V gene is TRBV9, the J gene TRBJ2-1; 8 bases map to TRBD2. V was clipped by 0 bases and J by 2 bases; unmatched bases: 10. Germline CDR1 is SGDLS and CDR2 is YYNGEE. The CDR3 has 18 amino acids.

The V and J genes are TRBV5-4 and TRBJ2-5; 7 bases agree with TRBD1. The germline gives CDR1 SGHNT, CDR2 YYREEE (reference sequence). The CDR3 extends over 14 amino acids. V lost 4 bases to trimming and J lost 5 bases; unmatched junction nucleotides: 8. This CDR3 reads CASSRMTGKETQYF. The CDR3 DNA reads TGTGCCAGCAGCCGAATGACAGGGAAGGAGACCCAGTACTTC.

The chain joins TRBV3-1 (or the pseudogene TRBV3-2) to TRBJ1-1, with D perhaps TRBD1 (5 bases). Germline lookup yields CDR1 LGHDT and CDR2 YNNKEL (reference sequence). The length of the CDR3 is 14 residues. V lost 5 bases and J 0 bases, leaving 10 bases between the germline ends. This chain's CDR3 is CASSSNRLNTEAFF. The CDR3, as DNA: TGTGCCAGCAGCTCGAACAGGCTGAACACTGAAGCTTTCTTT.

V gene TRBV7-2 combines with J gene TRBJ2-7; a possible D gene is TRBD1 (7 bases). CDR3 length: 15 amino acids. Germline CDR1 is SGHTA and CDR2 is FQGNSA. V lost 5 bases to trimming and J lost 2 bases, with 16 bases between them. The CDR3 sequence is CASSQGGQSAYEQYF. In DNA form, the CDR3 reads TGTGCCAGCAGCCAGGGGGGACAGTCGGCCTACGAGCAGTACTTC.

This clone was found once. The rearrangement joins TRBV9 to TRBJ2-7; 7 bases map to TRBD1. The germline gives CDR1 SGDLS, CDR2 YYNGEE. The trim removed 3 bases at V and 2 bases at J, leaving 5 bases unmatched. The CDR3 has 14 residues. The CDR3 spells CASSAGQDPYEQYF. DNA of the CDR3: TGTGCCAGCAGCGCTGGACAGGACCCCTACGAGCAGTACTTC.

The chain joins TRBV6-5 to TRBJ2-3, with D hard to call. The V end lost 6 bases, the J end lost 8 bases, and 12 bases lay between the germline ends. CDR3 length: 12 amino acids. Germline V lookup: CDR1 MNHEY, CDR2 SVGAGI. The CDR3 sequence: CASSSIERTQYF. As DNA, the CDR3 is TGTGCCAGCAGCTCTATTGAGCGTACGCAGTATTTT.

V usage is TRBV6-6 and J usage is TRBJ2-1, with 13 bases aligning to TRBD2. This CDR3 has 16 residues. V trimming: 5 bases; J trimming: 0 bases; junction bases outside the gene matches: 1. Germline CDR1 MNHNY, CDR2 SVGAGI (reference sequence). CDR3 protein: CASSRLAGGSYNEQFF. The CDR3 DNA is TGTGCCAGCAGTCGACTAGCGGGGGGCTCCTACAATGAGCAGTTCTTC.

Only one count was recorded for this clone. The J gene is TRBJ1-2, the V gene TRBV18; D might be TRBD1 (5 bases). The CDR3 has 14 residues. V lost 5 bases and J 2 bases, leaving 12 bases between the germline ends. Germline V gene sequence: CDR1 KGHSH, CDR2 LQKENI. CDR3 DNA sequence: TGTGCCAGCTCAGACAGTGGAGTAAACTATGGCTACACCTTC. Amino acid sequence: CASSDSGVNYGYTF.

The chain employs TRBV19 and TRBJ2-6, with 10 bases lining up with TRBD1. This CDR3 region has 17 residues. Looked up from germline, CDR1 is LNHDA and CDR2 is SQIVND (reference sequence). The trim removed 6 bases at V and 2 bases at J, leaving 7 bases unmatched. The CDR3 loop is CASSRTGGLTGANVLTF. As DNA, the CDR3 is TGTGCCAGTAGCCGGACAGGGGGGTTGACTGGGGCCAACGTCCTGACTTTC.

The chain uses TRBV3-1 (or the pseudogene TRBV3-2) and TRBJ2-3; 9 bases align to TRBD2. With 5 bases clipped from V and 3 bases from J, the junction kept 12 bases outside the gene matches. The germline V gene encodes CDR1 LGHDT and CDR2 YNNKEL (reference sequence). The CDR3 loop spans 17 amino acids. The CDR3 loop reads CASSGTGRGGRTDTQYF. CDR3 coding DNA: TGTGCCAGCAGCGGAACAGGGCGGGGGGGCCGAACAGATACGCAGTATTTT.

V is TRBV18 and J is TRBJ1-4, with 8 bases identical to TRBD1. The V gene's germline CDR1 is KGHSH and CDR2 LQKENI. Trimming removed 6 bases from V and 5 bases from J; junction bases left unmatched: 8. This CDR3 region has 15 residues. The CDR3 region has the DNA TGTGCCAGCTCCCCGAATCGACAGGGGAATGAAAAACTGTTTTTT. Amino acid sequence: CASSPNRQGNEKLFF.

This clone was picked up a small number of times. The CDR3: CASSRQGRKNQPQHF. The CDR3 bases are TGTGCCAGCAGTCGACAGGGGAGGAAGAATCAGCCCCAGCATTTT. V usage is TRBV6-2 or TRBV6-3 and J usage is TRBJ1-5; 8 nucleotides match TRBD1. V lost 5 bases and J lost 4; bases outside the gene matches: 7. The germline gives CDR1 MNHEY, CDR2 SVGEGT. CDR3 size: 15 residues.

The genes are TRBV5-6 and TRBJ1-6; D might be TRBD1 (6 bases). Germline CDR1 is SGHDT and CDR2 is YYEEEE. Trimming took 6 bases from V and 4 from J, leaving 11 bases between them. CDR3 length equals 14 residues. DNA of the CDR3: TGTGCCAGCACACCAACAGGGTATAATTCACCCCTCCACTTT. Translation gives CASTPTGYNSPLHF.

CDR3 sequence (DNA): TGTGCCAGCAGCCCGGATCCGGGACTTCCTATCGAGCAGTACTTC. Protein sequence: CASSPDPGLPIEQYF. This chain joins TRBV7-2 and TRBJ2-7, with a possible D match to TRBD2 (6 bases). The germline V gene has CDR1 SGHTA and CDR2 FQGNSA. The V end lost 5 bases, the J end lost 6 bases, and 20 bases lay between the germline ends. The length of the CDR3 is 15 residues.

This rearrangement joins TRBV6-1 to TRBJ2-2, with D perhaps matching TRBD1 (5 bases). Germline lookup yields CDR1 MNHNS and CDR2 SASEGT. Deletions cut 3 bases from V and 4 bases from J, with 12 bases between. The CDR3 is 15 residues long. The CDR3 coding sequence is TGTGCCAGCAGTGATTGGGGCGCAGGCACCGGGGAGCTGTTTTTT. This gives the protein CASSDWGAGTGELFF.

This clone was seen a few times. In DNA, the CDR3 is TGTGCCAGCAGTCTCCTCGGGACAGGGCCCCAAGAGACCCAGTACTTC. This gives the protein CASSLLGTGPQETQYF. The chain combines TRBV28 with TRBJ2-5; 9 bases map to TRBD1. The ends lost 5 bases at V and 1 base at J; junction bases unmatched: 8. The length of the CDR3 is 16 residues. Germline values: CDR1 MDHEN, CDR2 SYDVKM.